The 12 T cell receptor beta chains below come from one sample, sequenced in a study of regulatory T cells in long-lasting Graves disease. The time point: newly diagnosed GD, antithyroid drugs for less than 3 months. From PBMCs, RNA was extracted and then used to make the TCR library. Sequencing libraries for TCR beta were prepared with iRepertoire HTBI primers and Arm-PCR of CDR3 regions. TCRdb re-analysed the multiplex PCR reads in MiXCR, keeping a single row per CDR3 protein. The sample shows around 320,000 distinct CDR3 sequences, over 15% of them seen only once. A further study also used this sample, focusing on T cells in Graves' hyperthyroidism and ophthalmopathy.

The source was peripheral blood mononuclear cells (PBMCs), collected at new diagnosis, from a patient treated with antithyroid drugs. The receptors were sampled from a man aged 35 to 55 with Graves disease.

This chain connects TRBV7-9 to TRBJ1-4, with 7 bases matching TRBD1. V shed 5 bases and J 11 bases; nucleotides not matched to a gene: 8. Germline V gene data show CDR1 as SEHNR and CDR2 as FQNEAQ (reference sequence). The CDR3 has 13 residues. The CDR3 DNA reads TGTGCCAGCAGCGTCAACAGGGGTTCCAAACTGTTTTTT. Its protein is CASSVNRGSKLFF.

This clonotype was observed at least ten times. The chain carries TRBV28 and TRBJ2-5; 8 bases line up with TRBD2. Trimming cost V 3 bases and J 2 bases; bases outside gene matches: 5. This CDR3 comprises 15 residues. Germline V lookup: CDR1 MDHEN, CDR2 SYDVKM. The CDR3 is CASSFRASGQETQYF. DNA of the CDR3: TGTGCCAGCAGTTTTCGGGCTAGCGGGCAAGAGACCCAGTACTTC. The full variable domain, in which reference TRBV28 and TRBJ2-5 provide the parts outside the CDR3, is DVKVTQSSRYLVKRTGEKVFLECVQDMDHENMFWYRQDPGLGLRLIYFSYDVKMKEKGDIPEGYSVSREKKERFSLILESASTNQTSMYLCASSFRASGQETQYFGPGTRLLVL.

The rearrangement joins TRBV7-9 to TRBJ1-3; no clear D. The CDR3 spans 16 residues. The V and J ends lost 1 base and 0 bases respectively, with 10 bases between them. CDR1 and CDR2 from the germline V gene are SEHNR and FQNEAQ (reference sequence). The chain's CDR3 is CASSLDRRISGNTIYF. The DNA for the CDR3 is TGTGCCAGCAGCTTAGATCGCCGGATCTCTGGAAACACCATATATTTT.

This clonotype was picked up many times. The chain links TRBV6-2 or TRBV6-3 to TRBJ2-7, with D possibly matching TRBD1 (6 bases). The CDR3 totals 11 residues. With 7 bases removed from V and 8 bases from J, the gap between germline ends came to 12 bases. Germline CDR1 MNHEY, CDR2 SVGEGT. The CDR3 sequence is CASKLQGKQYF. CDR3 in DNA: TGTGCCAGCAAACTCCAGGGGAAGCAGTACTTC.

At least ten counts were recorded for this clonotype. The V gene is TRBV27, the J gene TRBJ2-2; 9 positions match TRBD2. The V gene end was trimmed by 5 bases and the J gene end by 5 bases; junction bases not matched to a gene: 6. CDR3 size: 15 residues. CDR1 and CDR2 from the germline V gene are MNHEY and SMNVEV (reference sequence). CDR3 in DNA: TGTGCCAGCAGTGCGCGGGGGGGCCGAACCGGGGAGCTGTTTTTT. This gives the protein CASSARGGRTGELFF.

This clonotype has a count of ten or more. The CDR3 loop is CASSLWQDTQYF. The CDR3 region has the DNA TGTGCCAGCAGTTTGTGGCAGGATACGCAGTATTTT. The J gene is TRBJ2-3, the V gene TRBV28; D unresolved. CDR3 length: 12 amino acids. CDR1 is MDHEN, CDR2 SYDVKM, per germline. Trimming pared 3 bases from V and 6 bases from J, leaving 7 bases between.

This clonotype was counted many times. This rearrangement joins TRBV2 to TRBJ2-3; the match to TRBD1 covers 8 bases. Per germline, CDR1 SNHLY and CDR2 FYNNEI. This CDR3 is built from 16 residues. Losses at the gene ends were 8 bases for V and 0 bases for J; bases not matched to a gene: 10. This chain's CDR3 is CASLRARDRSTDTQYF. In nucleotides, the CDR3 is TGTGCCAGCCTCAGAGCCCGGGACAGGAGCACAGATACGCAGTATTTT.

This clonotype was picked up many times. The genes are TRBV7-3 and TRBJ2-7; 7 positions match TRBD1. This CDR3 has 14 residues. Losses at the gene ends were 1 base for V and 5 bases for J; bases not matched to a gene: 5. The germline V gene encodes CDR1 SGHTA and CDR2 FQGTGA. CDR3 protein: CASSLRQGSHEQYF. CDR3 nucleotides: TGTGCCAGCAGCTTAAGACAGGGATCCCACGAGCAGTACTTC.

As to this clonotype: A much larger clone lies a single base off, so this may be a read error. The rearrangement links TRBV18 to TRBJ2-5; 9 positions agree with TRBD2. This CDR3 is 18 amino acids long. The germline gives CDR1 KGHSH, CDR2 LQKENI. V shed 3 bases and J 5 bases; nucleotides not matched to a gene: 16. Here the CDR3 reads CASSPHGGIAGASETQYF. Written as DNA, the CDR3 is TGTGCCAGCTCACCGCACGGGGGCATAGCGGGGGCCAGCGAGACCCAGTACTTC.

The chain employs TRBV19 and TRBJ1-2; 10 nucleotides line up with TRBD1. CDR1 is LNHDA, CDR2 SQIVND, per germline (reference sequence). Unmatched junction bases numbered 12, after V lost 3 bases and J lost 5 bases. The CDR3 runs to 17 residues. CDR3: CASSIRNRQGARYGYTF. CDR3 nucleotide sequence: TGTGCCAGTAGTATTCGAAACAGACAGGGGGCACGATATGGCTACACCTTC.

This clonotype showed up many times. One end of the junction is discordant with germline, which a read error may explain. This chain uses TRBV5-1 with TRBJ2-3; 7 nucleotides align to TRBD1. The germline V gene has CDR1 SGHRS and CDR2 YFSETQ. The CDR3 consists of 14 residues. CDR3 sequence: CASSLGTGTDTQYF. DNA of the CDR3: TGTGCCAGCAGCTTAGGGACAGGCACAGATACGCAGTATTTT. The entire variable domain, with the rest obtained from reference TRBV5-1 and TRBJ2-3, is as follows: KAGVTQTPRYLIKTRGQQVTLSCSPISGHRSVSWYQQTPGQGLQFLFEYFSETQRNKGNFPGRFSGRQFSNSRSEMNVSTLELGDSALYLCASSLGTGTDTQYFGPGTRLTVL.

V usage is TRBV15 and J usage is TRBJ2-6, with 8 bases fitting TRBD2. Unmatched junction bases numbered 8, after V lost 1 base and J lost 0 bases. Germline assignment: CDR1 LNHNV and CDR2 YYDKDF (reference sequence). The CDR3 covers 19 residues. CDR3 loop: CATSRAGGGFFSGANVLTF. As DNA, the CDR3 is TGTGCCACCAGCAGAGCTGGCGGGGGGTTCTTCTCTGGGGCCAACGTCCTGACTTTC.